A selection of T cell receptor beta chains follows, all from one sample in a study of somatic mutations in cytotoxic T cells in rheumatoid arthritis. Clones were read by immunoSEQ multiplex PCR, and TCRdb kept only the in-frame ones, dropping some. The sample shows 5,500 to 6,000 clones, roughly 85% of them seen only once. The sequencing sample was made of CD8+ T cells sorted from blood. All receptors derive from an adult with rheumatoid arthritis. CDR3s include the opening cysteine and the closing phenylalanine or tryptophan. The D gene is left open where the match is weak. Some rows mark clone size as missing; the rest say once, few, many or name a class of expanded clone.

d_call: TRBD1; j_call: TRBJ2-7; v_call: TRBV6-1; clone_size: .; cdr3_aa: CASRDYTGDSYEQYF; cdr3_nt: TGTGCCAGCAGAGACTACACAGGGGACTCCTACGAGCAGTACTTC
d_call: TRBD2; j_call: TRBJ2-3; v_call: TRBV4-2; clone_size: .; cdr3_aa: CASSQDLAGGTDTQYF; cdr3_nt: TGTGCCAGCAGCCAAGATCTAGCGGGAGGAACAGATACGCAGTATTTT
d_call: .; j_call: TRBJ2-2; v_call: TRBV18; clone_size: large; cdr3_aa: CASSPGNTGELFF; cdr3_nt: TGTGCCAGCTCACCAGGGAACACCGGGGAGCTGTTTTTT
d_call: TRBD2; j_call: TRBJ2-7; v_call: TRBV7-8; clone_size: few; cdr3_aa: CASRLATSGSYEQYF; cdr3_nt: TGTGCCAGCAGGCTAGCTACTAGCGGGAGCTACGAGCAGTACTTC
d_call: .; j_call: TRBJ1-1; v_call: TRBV11-2; clone_size: .; cdr3_aa: CASSLYPGDNEAFF; cdr3_nt: TGTGCCAGCAGCTTATACCCGGGGGATAATGAAGCTTTCTTT
d_call: TRBD2; j_call: TRBJ2-7; v_call: TRBV6-1; clone_size: .; cdr3_aa: CASRGTSVLYEQYF; cdr3_nt: TGTGCCAGCAGGGGGACTAGCGTGCTCTACGAGCAGTACTTC
d_call: .; j_call: TRBJ1-5; v_call: TRBV4-1; clone_size: .; cdr3_aa: CASSQVALRGAHQPQHF; cdr3_nt: TGCGCCAGCAGCCAAGTGGCGTTGCGGGGGGCTCATCAGCCCCAGCATTTT
d_call: TRBD2; j_call: TRBJ2-1; v_call: TRBV2; clone_size: .; cdr3_aa: CASTLLAGGPIF; cdr3_nt: TGTGCCAGCACACTATTAGCGGGAGGGCCCATCTTC
d_call: TRBD2; j_call: TRBJ2-1; v_call: TRBV5-4; clone_size: .; cdr3_aa: CASSLLGEAGGEQFF; cdr3_nt: TGTGCCAGCAGCCTACTCGGCGAAGCGGGAGGGGAGCAGTTCTTC
d_call: TRBD2; j_call: TRBJ2-3; v_call: TRBV18; clone_size: .; cdr3_aa: CASSLKLAGGPSDTQYF; cdr3_nt: TGTGCCAGCTCACTGAAACTAGCGGGAGGGCCCTCAGATACGCAGTATTTT
d_call: .; j_call: TRBJ2-7; v_call: TRBV7-2; clone_size: .; cdr3_aa: CASSLVSSVGGRRDEQYF; cdr3_nt: TGTGCCAGCAGCTTGGTTTCCTCAGTTGGGGGGAGACGGGACGAGCAGTACTTC
d_call: TRBD1; j_call: TRBJ1-1; v_call: TRBV28; clone_size: .; cdr3_aa: CASRPGQGITEAFF; cdr3_nt: TGTGCCAGCAGGCCGGGACAGGGCATCACTGAAGCTTTCTTT
d_call: .; j_call: TRBJ2-7; v_call: TRBV7-2; clone_size: .; cdr3_aa: CASSLVEGEAYEQYF; cdr3_nt: TGTGCCAGCAGCCTCGTTGAGGGAGAAGCCTACGAGCAGTACTTC
d_call: .; j_call: TRBJ2-7; v_call: TRBV27; clone_size: .; cdr3_aa: CASSYRIGEQYF; cdr3_nt: TGTGCCAGCAGTTACAGGATCGGCGAGCAGTACTTC
d_call: .; j_call: TRBJ2-1; v_call: TRBV9; clone_size: .; cdr3_aa: CASSVGTRANEQFF; cdr3_nt: TGTGCCAGCAGCGTAGGAACTAGGGCTAATGAGCAGTTCTTC
d_call: TRBD2; j_call: TRBJ2-1; v_call: TRBV7-9; clone_size: .; cdr3_aa: CASGTSGSNEQFF; cdr3_nt: TGTGCCAGCGGGACTAGCGGGAGTAATGAGCAGTTCTTC
d_call: .; j_call: TRBJ2-5; v_call: TRBV4-2; clone_size: .; cdr3_aa: CASSQLIQVTQETQYF; cdr3_nt: TGTGCCAGCAGCCAACTGATACAGGTAACCCAAGAGACCCAGTACTTC
d_call: .; j_call: TRBJ2-1; v_call: TRBV15; clone_size: .; cdr3_aa: CAILTRGGDEQFF; cdr3_nt: TGTGCCATCCTTACTCGCGGCGGCGATGAGCAGTTCTTC
d_call: .; j_call: TRBJ2-7; v_call: TRBV9; clone_size: few; cdr3_aa: CASSVDGRGDEQYF; cdr3_nt: TGTGCCAGCAGCGTAGACGGGAGAGGCGACGAGCAGTACTTC
d_call: TRBD2; j_call: TRBJ2-5; v_call: TRBV5-1; clone_size: once; cdr3_aa: CASSLAIGLAGNQETQYF; cdr3_nt: TGCGCCAGCAGCCTGGCTATAGGACTAGCGGGGAACCAAGAGACCCAGTACTTC
d_call: .; j_call: TRBJ2-5; v_call: TRBV13; clone_size: .; cdr3_aa: CASSLEDSPETQYF; cdr3_nt: TGTGCCAGCAGCTTAGAGGATAGCCCGGAGACCCAGTACTTC
d_call: .; j_call: TRBJ1-6; v_call: TRBV4-3; clone_size: .; cdr3_aa: CASSQENSPLHF; cdr3_nt: TGCGCCAGCAGCCAAGAGAATTCACCCCTCCACTTT
d_call: TRBD1; j_call: TRBJ1-1; v_call: TRBV4-1; clone_size: .; cdr3_aa: CASSAQTGRTEAFF; cdr3_nt: TGCGCCAGCAGCGCCCAGACAGGGCGCACTGAAGCTTTCTTT
d_call: TRBD1; j_call: TRBJ2-7; v_call: TRBV5-6; clone_size: .; cdr3_aa: CASSYGTGDYEQYF; cdr3_nt: TGTGCCAGCAGCTACGGGACAGGGGACTACGAGCAGTACTTC
d_call: TRBD1; j_call: TRBJ1-2; v_call: TRBV7-9; clone_size: .; cdr3_aa: CASSRRQGGVLWGYTF; cdr3_nt: TGTGCCAGCAGCCGAAGACAGGGGGGTGTACTATGGGGCTACACCTTC
d_call: .; j_call: TRBJ1-3; v_call: TRBV4-2; clone_size: once; cdr3_aa: CASSQEGSGNTIYF; cdr3_nt: TGTGCCAGCAGCCAAGAGGGCTCTGGAAACACCATATATTTT
d_call: TRBD2; j_call: TRBJ2-1; v_call: TRBV5-8; clone_size: .; cdr3_aa: CASSLYIREANNEQFF; cdr3_nt: TGTGCCAGCAGCTTGTATATCCGGGAGGCTAACAATGAGCAGTTCTTC
d_call: .; j_call: TRBJ1-5; v_call: TRBV30; clone_size: .; cdr3_aa: CAWSEGGNSNQPQHF; cdr3_nt: TGTGCCTGGAGTGAAGGGGGAAATAGCAATCAGCCCCAGCATTTT
d_call: .; j_call: TRBJ1-1; v_call: TRBV5-1; clone_size: .; cdr3_aa: CASSFLDSEAFF; cdr3_nt: TGCGCCAGCAGCTTCCTGGACAGTGAGGCTTTCTTT
d_call: .; j_call: TRBJ2-7; v_call: TRBV5-6; clone_size: .; cdr3_aa: CASSLTGPGEQYF; cdr3_nt: TGTGCCAGCAGCTTGACGGGGCCGGGCGAGCAGTACTTC
d_call: .; j_call: TRBJ1-5; v_call: TRBV27; clone_size: .; cdr3_aa: CASRKGENQPQHF; cdr3_nt: TGTGCCAGCAGGAAAGGGGAAAATCAGCCCCAGCATTTT
d_call: .; j_call: TRBJ2-7; v_call: TRBV2; clone_size: .; cdr3_aa: CASSGGLSYEQYF; cdr3_nt: TGTGCCAGTTCGGGGGGCCTCTCCTACGAGCAGTACTTC
d_call: TRBD2; j_call: TRBJ2-5; v_call: TRBV7-9; clone_size: once; cdr3_aa: CASSGPGLAGGPKGETQYF; cdr3_nt: TGTGCCAGCAGCGGCCCGGGACTAGCGGGAGGGCCGAAGGGTGAGACCCAGTACTTC
d_call: TRBD1; j_call: TRBJ2-7; v_call: TRBV28; clone_size: .; cdr3_aa: CASSAWTGDYEQYF; cdr3_nt: TGTGCCAGCAGTGCATGGACAGGGGACTACGAGCAGTACTTC
d_call: .; j_call: TRBJ1-6; v_call: TRBV7-9; clone_size: .; cdr3_aa: CASSSNSPLHF; cdr3_nt: TGTGCCAGCAGCTCTAATTCACCCCTCCACTTT
d_call: TRBD1; j_call: TRBJ1-2; v_call: TRBV29-1; clone_size: .; cdr3_aa: CSVPRDRGDGYTF; cdr3_nt: TGCAGCGTGCCCCGGGACAGGGGCGACGGCTACACCTTC
d_call: .; j_call: TRBJ2-3; v_call: TRBV4-2; clone_size: .; cdr3_aa: CASSQERGSGADTQYF; cdr3_nt: TGTGCCAGCAGCCAAGAAAGGGGGTCTGGGGCAGATACGCAGTATTTT
d_call: .; j_call: TRBJ2-7; v_call: TRBV27; clone_size: few; cdr3_aa: CASSLSRDYEQYF; cdr3_nt: TGTGCCAGCAGTTTATCCCGGGATTACGAGCAGTACTTC
d_call: TRBD1; j_call: TRBJ2-7; v_call: TRBV7-6; clone_size: .; cdr3_aa: CASSPTGTGYNEQYF; cdr3_nt: TGTGCCAGCAGCCCCACCGGGACAGGGTACAACGAGCAGTACTTC
d_call: .; j_call: TRBJ2-7; v_call: TRBV7-9; clone_size: .; cdr3_aa: CASSRGLVSYEQYF; cdr3_nt: TGTGCCAGCAGCCGAGGACTGGTCTCCTACGAGCAGTACTTC
d_call: .; j_call: TRBJ2-7; v_call: TRBV29-1; clone_size: .; cdr3_aa: CSVRGGTDYYEQYF; cdr3_nt: TGCAGCGTCCGGGGCGGGACAGATTACTACGAGCAGTACTTC
d_call: TRBD2; j_call: TRBJ2-7; v_call: TRBV19; clone_size: .; cdr3_aa: CASSKASGSRGEQYF; cdr3_nt: TGTGCCAGTAGTAAGGCCAGCGGGAGCCGAGGCGAGCAGTACTTC
d_call: .; j_call: TRBJ1-1; v_call: TRBV11-2; clone_size: .; cdr3_aa: CASSLGTHRFWDEAFF; cdr3_nt: TGTGCCAGCAGCTTAGGTACCCACAGGTTTTGGGATGAAGCTTTCTTT
d_call: .; j_call: TRBJ2-1; v_call: TRBV5-4; clone_size: few; cdr3_aa: CASSSYNEQFF; cdr3_nt: TGTGCCAGCAGCTCGTACAATGAGCAGTTCTTC
d_call: .; j_call: TRBJ2-3; v_call: TRBV6-4; clone_size: .; cdr3_aa: CASSDSEGSTDTQYF; cdr3_nt: TGTGCCAGCAGTGACTCAGAAGGGAGCACAGATACGCAGTATTTT
d_call: TRBD1; j_call: TRBJ2-5; v_call: TRBV2; clone_size: once; cdr3_aa: CASSEKGRGSETQYF; cdr3_nt: TGTGCCAGCAGTGAAAAGGGCAGGGGGTCAGAGACCCAGTACTTC
d_call: .; j_call: TRBJ2-2; v_call: TRBV7-9; clone_size: .; cdr3_aa: CASSPIGELFF; cdr3_nt: TGTGCCAGCAGCCCAATCGGGGAGCTGTTTTTT
d_call: .; j_call: TRBJ2-7; v_call: TRBV7-9; clone_size: few; cdr3_aa: CASSDRDGNSYEQYF; cdr3_nt: TGTGCCAGCAGCGATCGGGACGGAAACTCCTACGAGCAGTACTTC
d_call: .; j_call: TRBJ2-4; v_call: TRBV11-1; clone_size: .; cdr3_aa: CASSYYQGLPKNIQYF; cdr3_nt: TGTGCCAGCAGCTACTATCAAGGCCTCCCCAAAAACATTCAGTACTTC
d_call: .; j_call: TRBJ1-4; v_call: TRBV4-1; clone_size: .; cdr3_aa: CASSQELSRPLYEKLFF; cdr3_nt: TGCGCCAGCAGCCAAGAATTGTCCAGACCCTTATATGAAAAACTGTTTTTT
d_call: TRBD1; j_call: TRBJ1-4; v_call: TRBV7-9; clone_size: .; cdr3_aa: CASSLLAGQQNEKLFF; cdr3_nt: TGTGCCAGCAGCTTATTGGCGGGACAGCAAAATGAAAAACTGTTTTTT
d_call: TRBD2; j_call: TRBJ2-6; v_call: TRBV5-1; clone_size: .; cdr3_aa: CASSELTSGIYSGANVLTF; cdr3_nt: TGCGCCAGCAGCGAACTGACTAGCGGGATCTACTCTGGGGCCAACGTCCTGACTTTC
d_call: .; j_call: TRBJ2-3; v_call: TRBV11-2; clone_size: .; cdr3_aa: CASSLTALETDTQYF; cdr3_nt: TGTGCCAGCAGCTTAACCGCGCTAGAAACAGATACGCAGTATTTT
d_call: .; j_call: TRBJ1-5; v_call: TRBV19; clone_size: .; cdr3_aa: CASIPGGVLQPQHF; cdr3_nt: TGTGCCAGTATCCCGGGAGGGGTTTTACAGCCCCAGCATTTT
d_call: .; j_call: TRBJ2-7; v_call: TRBV27; clone_size: .; cdr3_aa: CASSPGKHYEQYF; cdr3_nt: TGTGCCAGCAGCCCGGGCAAGCACTACGAGCAGTACTTC
d_call: TRBD2; j_call: TRBJ2-5; v_call: TRBV9; clone_size: .; cdr3_aa: CASSASRGTTQLGGETQYF; cdr3_nt: TGTGCCAGCAGCGCTTCCCGCGGGACTACCCAACTAGGAGGAGAGACCCAGTACTTC
d_call: .; j_call: TRBJ1-5; v_call: TRBV12-5; clone_size: once; cdr3_aa: CASGLGIGQPQHF; cdr3_nt: TGTGCTAGTGGTTTGGGAATAGGTCAGCCCCAGCATTTT
d_call: .; j_call: TRBJ2-5; v_call: TRBV2; clone_size: .; cdr3_aa: CASSRTAQQETQYF; cdr3_nt: TGTGCCAGCAGCCGGACGGCCCAACAAGAGACCCAGTACTTC
d_call: TRBD2; j_call: TRBJ2-7; v_call: TRBV29-1; clone_size: .; cdr3_aa: CSVESSGTSGTYEQYF; cdr3_nt: TGCAGCGTTGAGTCGTCCGGGACTAGCGGCACCTACGAGCAGTACTTC
d_call: TRBD2; j_call: TRBJ2-7; v_call: TRBV2; clone_size: .; cdr3_aa: CASSERTSGSIEQYF; cdr3_nt: TGTGCCAGCAGTGAAAGGACTAGCGGGAGTATCGAGCAGTACTTC